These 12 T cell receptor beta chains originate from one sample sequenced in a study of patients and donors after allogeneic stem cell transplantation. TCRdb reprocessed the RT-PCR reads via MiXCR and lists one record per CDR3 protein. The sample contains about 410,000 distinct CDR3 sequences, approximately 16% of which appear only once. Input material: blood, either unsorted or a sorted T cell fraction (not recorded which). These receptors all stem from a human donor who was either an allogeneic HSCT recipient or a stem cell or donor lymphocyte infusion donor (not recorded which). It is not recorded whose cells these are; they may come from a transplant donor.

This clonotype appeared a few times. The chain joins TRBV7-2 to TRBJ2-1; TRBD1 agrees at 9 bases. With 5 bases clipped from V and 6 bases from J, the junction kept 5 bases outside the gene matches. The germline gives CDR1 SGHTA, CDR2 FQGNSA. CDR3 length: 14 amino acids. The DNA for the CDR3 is TGTGCCAGCAGCCGGGACAGGGTGGGCAATGAGCAGTTCTTC. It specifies CASSRDRVGNEQFF.

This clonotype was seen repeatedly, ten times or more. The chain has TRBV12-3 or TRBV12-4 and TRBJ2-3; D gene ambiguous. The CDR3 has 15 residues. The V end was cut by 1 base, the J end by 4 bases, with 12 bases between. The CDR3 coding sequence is TGTGCCAGCAGTTTAGTCAAGCTGAGTGCAGATACGCAGTATTTT. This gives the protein CASSLVKLSADTQYF.

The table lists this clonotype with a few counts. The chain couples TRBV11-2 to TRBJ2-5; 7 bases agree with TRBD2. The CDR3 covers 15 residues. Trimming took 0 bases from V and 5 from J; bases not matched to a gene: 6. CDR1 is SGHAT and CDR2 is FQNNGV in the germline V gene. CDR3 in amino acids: CASSLDWAGEETQYF. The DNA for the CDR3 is TGTGCCAGCAGCTTAGATTGGGCGGGGGAGGAGACCCAGTACTTC.

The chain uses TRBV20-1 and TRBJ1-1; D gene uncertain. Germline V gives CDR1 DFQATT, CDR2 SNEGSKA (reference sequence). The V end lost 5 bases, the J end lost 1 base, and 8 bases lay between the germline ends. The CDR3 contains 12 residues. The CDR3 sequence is CSAQTPNTEAFF. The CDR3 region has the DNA TGCAGTGCTCAGACACCGAACACTGAAGCTTTCTTT.

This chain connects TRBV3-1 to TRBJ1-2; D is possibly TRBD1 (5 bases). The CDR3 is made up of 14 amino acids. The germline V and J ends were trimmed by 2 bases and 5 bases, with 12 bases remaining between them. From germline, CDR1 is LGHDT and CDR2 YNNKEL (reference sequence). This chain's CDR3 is CASSQQGGTYGYTF. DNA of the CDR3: TGTGCCAGCAGCCAACAGGGCGGAACTTATGGCTACACCTTC.

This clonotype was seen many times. As DNA, the CDR3 is TGTGCCAGCAGTGAGACCGGGGAGCTGTTTTTT. Translated, it gives CASSETGELFF. The V and J genes are TRBV6-1 and TRBJ2-2; D gene unclear. This CDR3 is built from 11 residues. Germline V gene lookup returns CDR1 MNHNS and CDR2 SASEGT. Trimming stripped 3 bases from V and 5 bases from J, with 1 base between.

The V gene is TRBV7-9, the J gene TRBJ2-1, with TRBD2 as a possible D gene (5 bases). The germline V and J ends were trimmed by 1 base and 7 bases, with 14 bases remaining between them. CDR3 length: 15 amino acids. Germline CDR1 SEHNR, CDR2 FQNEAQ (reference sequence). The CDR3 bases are TGTGCCAGCAGCTTAGTAGAGGGCTTAGGGAATGAGCAGTTCTTC. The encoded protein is CASSLVEGLGNEQFF.

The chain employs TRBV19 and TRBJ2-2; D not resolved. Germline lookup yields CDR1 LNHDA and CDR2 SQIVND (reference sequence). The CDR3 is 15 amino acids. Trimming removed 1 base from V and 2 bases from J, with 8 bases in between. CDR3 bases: TGTGCCAGTAGTATAGGTCGACTCAACACCGGGGAGCTGTTTTTT. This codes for CASSIGRLNTGELFF.

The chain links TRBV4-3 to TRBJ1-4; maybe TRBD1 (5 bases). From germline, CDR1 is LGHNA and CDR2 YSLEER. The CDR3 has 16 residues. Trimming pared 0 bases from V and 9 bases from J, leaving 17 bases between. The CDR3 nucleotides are TGCGCCAGCAGCCAAGATGAGGGGCGGGCTATGAAAAAACTGTTTTTT. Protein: CASSQDEGRAMKKLFF.

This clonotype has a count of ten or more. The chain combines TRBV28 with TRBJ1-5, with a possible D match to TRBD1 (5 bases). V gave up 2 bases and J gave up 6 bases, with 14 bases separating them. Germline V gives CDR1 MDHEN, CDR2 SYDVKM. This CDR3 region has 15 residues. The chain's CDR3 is CASSLTGSRGQPQHF. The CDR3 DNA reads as TGTGCCAGCAGTTTAACGGGCAGTAGGGGTCAGCCCCAGCATTTT.

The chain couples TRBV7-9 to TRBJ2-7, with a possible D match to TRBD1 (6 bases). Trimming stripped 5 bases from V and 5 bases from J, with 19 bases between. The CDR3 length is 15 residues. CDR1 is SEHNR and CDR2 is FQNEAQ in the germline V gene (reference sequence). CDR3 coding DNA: TGTGCCAGCAGCCCTTCTTTGGGGGCGGTCAACGAGCAGTACTTC. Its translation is CASSPSLGAVNEQYF.

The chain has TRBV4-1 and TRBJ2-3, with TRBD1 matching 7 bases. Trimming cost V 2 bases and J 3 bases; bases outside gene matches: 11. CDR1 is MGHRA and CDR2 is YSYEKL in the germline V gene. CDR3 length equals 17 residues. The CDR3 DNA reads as TGCGCCAGCAGCCAATCCCGAGGACAGGCGAGGACAGATACGCAGTATTTT. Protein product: CASSQSRGQARTDTQYF.